This entry lists 19 T cell receptor beta chains sequenced from one sample in a study of T cell responses to AZD1222 COVID-19 vaccine. Data came from immunoSEQ multiplex PCR; TCRdb stores just in-frame clones and leaves some out. The sample records 150,000 to 200,000 clones, about 90% being singletons. Source: peripheral blood, taken 28 days after the second AZD1222 dose. The receptor source for this set is an adult who received the AZD1222 COVID-19 vaccine.

The chain uses TRBV7-9 and TRBJ1-6; TRBD1 matches 9 bases. The CDR3 totals 14 residues. In germline, CDR1 is SEHNR, CDR2 FQNEAQ (reference sequence). Trimming at V came to 6 bases and at J to 9 bases, leaving 6 bases not matched to a gene. The CDR3 nucleotides read TGTGCCAGCAGACTGGGACAGGGTAGTTCACCCCTCCACTTT. It specifies CASRLGQGSSPLHF.

This chain uses TRBV11-2 with TRBJ2-1, with 11 bases that match TRBD2. The CDR3 contains 15 residues. V shed 5 bases, J shed 5 bases, and the junction held 5 bases outside the gene matches. Germline CDR1 SGHAT, CDR2 FQNNGV. The CDR3 sequence is CASSTSGSHHNEQFF. DNA of the CDR3: TGTGCCAGCAGCACTAGCGGGAGCCATCACAATGAGCAGTTCTTC.

The J gene is TRBJ1-5, the V gene TRBV19; D is possibly TRBD1 (5 bases). This CDR3 spans 16 amino acids. V was trimmed by 7 bases and J by 3 bases, leaving 19 bases between them. CDR1 LNHDA and CDR2 SQIVND come from the germline V gene (reference sequence). The CDR3 protein is CASKPRGGPPNQPQHF. The CDR3, as DNA: TGTGCCAGTAAGCCCCGGGGGGGTCCACCCAATCAGCCCCAGCATTTT.

The chain links TRBV7-6 to TRBJ2-5; D gene unclear. Trimming pared 5 bases from V and 0 bases from J, leaving 16 bases between. This CDR3 has 16 residues. The germline gives CDR1 SGHVS, CDR2 FNYEAQ. This chain's CDR3 is CASSPAEWLDQETQYF. DNA for the CDR3: TGTGCCAGCAGCCCCGCTGAATGGCTAGACCAAGAGACCCAGTACTTC. Full variable domain (remainder filled in from reference TRBV7-6 and TRBJ2-5): GAGVSQSPRYKVTKRGQDVALRCDPISGHVSLYWYRQALGQGPEFLTYFNYEAQQDKSGLPNDRFSAERPEGSISTLTIQRTEQRDSAMYRCASSPAEWLDQETQYFGPGTRLLVL.

This chain connects TRBV19 to TRBJ1-5; D perhaps matches TRBD1 (6 bases). V lost 5 bases to trimming and J lost 9 bases, with 17 bases between them. The CDR3 runs to 14 residues. Germline lookup yields CDR1 LNHDA and CDR2 SQIVND (reference sequence). The CDR3 spells CASSSETGKGPQHF. The CDR3 DNA sequence: TGTGCCAGTAGTTCAGAAACAGGGAAGGGGCCCCAGCATTTT. Complete variable domain (other parts from reference TRBV19 and TRBJ1-5): DGGITQSPKYLFRKEGQNVTLSCEQNLNHDAMYWYRQDPGQGLRLIYYSQIVNDFQKGDIAEGYSVSREKKESFPLTVTSAQKNPTAFYLCASSSETGKGPQHFGDGTRLSIL.

This chain connects TRBV30 to TRBJ2-3, with D perhaps matching TRBD1 (6 bases). Trimming stripped 3 bases from V and 3 bases from J, with 19 bases between. The CDR3 sequence is 16 residues long. Looked up from germline, CDR1 is GTSNPN and CDR2 is SVGIG (reference sequence). The CDR3 reads CAWRSPGQGITDTQYF. The DNA for the CDR3 is TGTGCCTGGAGGTCGCCCGGGCAGGGGATAACAGATACGCAGTATTTT.

The CDR3 protein is CASSRQVNPVYGYTF. CDR3 nucleotide sequence: TGTGCCAGCAGTAGACAGGTCAACCCCGTCTATGGCTACACCTTC. The V call is TRBV6-5, the J call TRBJ1-2; perhaps TRBD1 as D (6 bases). Trimming left V 5 bases short and J 4 bases short, with 17 bases between. The CDR3 sequence is 15 residues long. Per the germline V gene, CDR1 is MNHEY and CDR2 is SVGAGI.

The chain joins TRBV6-5 to TRBJ1-1; D gene ambiguous. The length of the CDR3 is 12 residues. Per the germline V gene, CDR1 is MNHEY and CDR2 is SVGAGI. V was trimmed by 4 bases and J by 0 bases, leaving 3 bases between them. As DNA, the CDR3 is TGTGCCAGCAGTTGGTTGAACACTGAAGCTTTCTTT. Encoded protein: CASSWLNTEAFF.

CDR3 in DNA: TGCGCCAGCAAGCAAGGGGATTCACCCCTCCACTTT. Its protein is CASKQGDSPLHF. The gene calls are TRBV5-1 and TRBJ1-6, with TRBD1 as a possible D gene (5 bases). Between the trimmed V and J ends, which lost 6 bases and 8 bases, there was a span of 9 bases. The germline gives CDR1 SGHRS, CDR2 YFSETQ. CDR3 size: 12 residues.

This chain joins TRBV7-9 and TRBJ1-2; 7 nucleotides match TRBD1. Germline assignment: CDR1 SEHNR and CDR2 FQNEAQ (reference sequence). This CDR3 comprises 14 residues. Losses at the gene ends were 4 bases for V and 1 base for J; bases not matched to a gene: 3. In DNA, the CDR3 is TGTGCCAGCAGCTCCGGGACAGTTAACTATGGCTACACCTTC. It codes for CASSSGTVNYGYTF. Combining the CDR3 with reference TRBV7-9 and TRBJ1-2 gives the whole variable domain DTGVSQNPRHKITKRGQNVTFRCDPISEHNRLYWYRQTLGQGPEFLTYFQNEAQLEKSRLLSDRFSAERPKGSFSTLEIQRTEQGDSAMYLCASSSGTVNYGYTFGSGTRLTVV.

V usage is TRBV30 and J usage is TRBJ2-2; D remains unclear. The CDR3 sequence is 15 residues long. Germline assignment: CDR1 GTSNPN and CDR2 SVGIG (reference sequence). Trimming took off 0 bases at V and 6 bases at J, with 14 bases between the two ends. CDR3 DNA sequence: TGTGCCTGGAGTGTAATAGGGCCCCCGGCCGGGGAGCTGTTTTTT. Its translation: CAWSVIGPPAGELFF.

The chain couples TRBV6-5 to TRBJ2-1; D is undetermined. V shed 4 bases and J shed 6 bases, with 7 bases lying between them. Germline loops: CDR1 MNHEY, CDR2 SVGAGI. The CDR3 length is 12 residues. DNA of the CDR3: TGTGCCAGCAGTTCCATTGGCAATGAGCAGTTCTTC. The encoded protein is CASSSIGNEQFF.

This chain links TRBV5-1 with TRBJ1-4; D call uncertain. Per the germline V gene, CDR1 is SGHRS and CDR2 is YFSETQ. CDR3 length: 11 amino acids. CDR3 bases: TGCGCAAGCGGGGAGAATGAAAAACTGTTTTTT. Residues: CASGENEKLFF.

This clone has a single count. V is TRBV19 and J is TRBJ1-5; 9 positions agree with TRBD1. The ends lost 11 bases at V and 5 bases at J; junction bases unmatched: 10. Germline CDR1 reads LNHDA; CDR2 reads SQIVND (reference sequence). The CDR3 covers 14 residues. CDR3 DNA: TGTGCCTGCAGTACAGGGGGCGGATATCAGCCCCAGCATTTT. This encodes CACSTGGGYQPQHF.

The genes are TRBV27 and TRBJ1-1; 9 bases line up with TRBD1. The CDR3 loop spans 16 amino acids. From germline, CDR1 is MNHEY and CDR2 SMNVEV (reference sequence). V was clipped by 5 bases and J by 4 bases; unmatched bases: 11. The CDR3 nucleotides are TGTGCCAGCAGTACCCCCTCCGGGACAGGGTTCACTGAAGCTTTCTTT. Amino acids: CASSTPSGTGFTEAFF.

This chain uses TRBV28 with TRBJ1-6; D is perhaps TRBD1 (5 bases). This CDR3 is built from 16 residues. Germline CDR1 reads MDHEN; CDR2 reads SYDVKM. V was shortened by 5 bases and J by 2 bases, with 13 bases between the two germline ends. In nucleotides, the CDR3 is TGTGCCAGCAGTCCGGACAAGCGCCCCTATAATTCACCCCTCCACTTT. This gives the protein CASSPDKRPYNSPLHF.

The chain carries TRBV3-1 (or the pseudogene TRBV3-2) and TRBJ2-1, with TRBD1 identical over 7 bases. The germline V gene encodes CDR1 LGHDT and CDR2 YNNKEL (reference sequence). This CDR3 is built from 15 residues. Germline trimming cut 0 bases from V and 15 bases from J; bases unmatched to any gene: 14. DNA for the CDR3: TGTGCCAGCAGCCAAGATAGGAACAGGGGAAGGTTGGGGTTCTTC. As protein: CASSQDRNRGRLGFF.

The genes are TRBV19 and TRBJ2-1, with a possible D match to TRBD1 (5 bases). The germline CDR1 and CDR2 sequences are LNHDA and SQIVND (reference sequence). The CDR3 contains 13 residues. V was trimmed by 10 bases and J by 5 bases, leaving 15 bases between them. CDR3 region: CATRDQGDNEQFF. CDR3 in DNA: TGTGCCACCCGAGACCAGGGTGACAATGAGCAGTTCTTC.

This chain connects TRBV7-2 to TRBJ1-1, with D possibly being TRBD1 (5 bases). The germline V and J ends were trimmed by 1 base and 0 bases, with 12 bases remaining between them. CDR1 is SGHTA and CDR2 is FQGNSA in the germline V gene. The CDR3 is 16 residues long. The CDR3 loop reads CASSLGRQFLNTEAFF. The DNA for the CDR3 is TGTGCCAGCAGCTTAGGAAGACAGTTCCTGAACACTGAAGCTTTCTTT.